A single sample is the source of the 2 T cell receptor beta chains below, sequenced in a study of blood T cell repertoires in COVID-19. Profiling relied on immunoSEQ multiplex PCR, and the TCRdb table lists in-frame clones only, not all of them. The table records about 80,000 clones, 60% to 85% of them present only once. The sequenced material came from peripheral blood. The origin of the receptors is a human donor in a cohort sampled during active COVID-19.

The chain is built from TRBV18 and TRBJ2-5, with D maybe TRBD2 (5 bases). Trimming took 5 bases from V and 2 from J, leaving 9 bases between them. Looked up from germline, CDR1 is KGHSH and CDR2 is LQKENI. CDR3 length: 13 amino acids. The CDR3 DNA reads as TGTGCCAGCTCAATCCGGGAACAAGAGACCCAGTACTTC. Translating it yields CASSIREQETQYF.

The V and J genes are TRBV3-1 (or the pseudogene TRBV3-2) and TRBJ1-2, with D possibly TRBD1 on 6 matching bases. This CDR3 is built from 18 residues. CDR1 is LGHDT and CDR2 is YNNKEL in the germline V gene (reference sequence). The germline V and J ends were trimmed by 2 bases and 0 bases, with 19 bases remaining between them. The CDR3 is CASSQRLAGVTTNYGYTF. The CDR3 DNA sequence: TGTGCCAGCAGCCAACGTTTGGCAGGGGTTACCACTAACTATGGCTACACCTTC.